These T cell receptor beta chains were read from a single sample in a study of neurological immune-mediated disorders. TCRdb itself ran the 5' RACE reads through MiXCR, one entry per CDR3 protein. The sample has 25,000 to 30,000 distinct CDR3 sequences, more than 2.5% seen once. Sequenced material: PBMCs. Every receptor here comes from a woman in her thirties with multiple sclerosis. The CDR3 runs from the conserved cysteine through the conserved F or W. A D gene is named only where the DNA matches it firmly.

>NA|12|TRBV7-9|TRBJ2-7
CASSFGRYEQYF
>NA|14|TRBV5-1|TRBJ2-7
CASSLRSGRDEQYF
>NA|15|TRBV4-1|TRBJ1-5
CASSPVGGVHQPQHF
>NA|15|TRBV5-1|TRBJ2-2
CASSLRPGRTGELFF
>TRBD2|15|TRBV20-1|TRBJ2-7
CSAVVAGGPSYEQYF
>NA|11|TRBV20-1|TRBJ2-7
CSADSSYEQYF
>NA|14|TRBV9|TRBJ1-2
CASSVTGKGSGYTF
>NA|15|TRBV5-1|TRBJ1-1
CASRGAPELYTEAFF
>TRBD1|15|TRBV6-1|TRBJ1-6
CASSEWDSLNSPLHF
>NA|19|TRBV7-2|TRBJ2-1
CASSLYPGQRDWAYNEQFF
>NA|16|TRBV5-5|TRBJ2-2
CASSLGVVSDTGELFF
>NA|14|TRBV20-1|TRBJ1-1
CSARPPGLGTEAFF
>NA|12|TRBV20-1|TRBJ1-5
CSAISSNQPQNF
>NA|13|TRBV5-4|TRBJ2-7
CASSFQGGQEQYF
>NA|15|TRBV7-8|TRBJ1-4
CASSLVGQKNEKLFF
>NA|12|TRBV5-1|TRBJ1-2
CASSGQNYGYTF
>TRBD1|14|TRBV20-1|TRBJ1-3
CSALDRDSGNTIYF
>TRBD2|14|TRBV20-1|TRBJ2-7
CSASGAGVGYEQYF
>NA|13|TRBV18|TRBJ2-1
CASSPGVYNEQFF